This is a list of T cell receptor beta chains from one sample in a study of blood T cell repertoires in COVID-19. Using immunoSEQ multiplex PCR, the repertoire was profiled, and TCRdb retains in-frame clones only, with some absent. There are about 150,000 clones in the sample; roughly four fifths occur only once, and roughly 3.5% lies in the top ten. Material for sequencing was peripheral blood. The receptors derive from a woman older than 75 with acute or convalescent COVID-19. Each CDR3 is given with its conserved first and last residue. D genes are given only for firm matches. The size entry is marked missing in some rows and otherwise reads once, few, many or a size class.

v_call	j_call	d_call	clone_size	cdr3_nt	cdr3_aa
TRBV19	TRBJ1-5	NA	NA	TGTGCCAGTAGTATAGCACAGTCCCTAGCCAATCAGCCCCAGCATTTT	CASSIAQSLANQPQHF
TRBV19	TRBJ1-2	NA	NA	TGTGCCAGTAGCCAACAGAGACGTGGCTACACCTTC	CASSQQRRGYTF
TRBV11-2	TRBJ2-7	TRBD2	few	TGTGCCAGCAGCTCCAATCGCGGGAGATACGAGCAGTACTTC	CASSSNRGRYEQYF
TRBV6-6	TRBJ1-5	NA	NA	TGTGCCAGCAAGACAGGCCTTGCGGAGCCCCAGCATTTT	CASKTGLAEPQHF
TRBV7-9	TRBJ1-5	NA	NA	TGTGCCAGCAGCTTAGAACAGTCTCAGCCCCAGCATTTT	CASSLEQSQPQHF
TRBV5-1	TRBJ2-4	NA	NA	TGCGCCAGCAGCTTGTCCAGCGACATTCAGTACTTC	CASSLSSDIQYF
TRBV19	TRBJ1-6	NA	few	TGTGCCAGTAGTATTTCTGAGACAGGCGGTAATTCACCCCTCCACTTT	CASSISETGGNSPLHF
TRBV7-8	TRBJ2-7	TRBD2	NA	TGTGCCAGCAGCGTGTCTAGCGGGGGTCTGCACTCCTACGAGCAGTACTTC	CASSVSSGGLHSYEQYF
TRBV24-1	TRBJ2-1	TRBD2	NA	TGTGCTACCAGTGATTCCGGGACTAGCGGGCCGGACAATGAGCAGTTCTTC	CATSDSGTSGPDNEQFF
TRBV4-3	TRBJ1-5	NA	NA	TGCGCCAGCAGCCAAGTGCGTGATCAGCCCCAGCATTTT	CASSQVRDQPQHF
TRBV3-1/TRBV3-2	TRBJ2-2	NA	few	TGTGCCAGCAGCCTTGACAAGGCGAACACCGGGGAGCTGTTTTTT	CASSLDKANTGELFF
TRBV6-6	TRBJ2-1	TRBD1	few	TGTGCCAGCAGTTATAGTCTGGGACAGGGCTACAATGAGCAGTTCTTC	CASSYSLGQGYNEQFF
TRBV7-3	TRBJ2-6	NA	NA	TGTGCCAGCAGCTCCAGGGGGGCTGGGGCCAACGTCCTGACTTTC	CASSSRGAGANVLTF
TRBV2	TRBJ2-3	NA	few	TGTGCCAGCAGTGGGTCCTTGGCGGCAGATACGCAGTATTTT	CASSGSLAADTQYF
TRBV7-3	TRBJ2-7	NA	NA	TGTGCCAGCAGCCCTCACCTCGGGACACTTTACGAGCAGTACTTC	CASSPHLGTLYEQYF
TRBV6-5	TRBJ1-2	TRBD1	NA	TGTGCCAGCAGTTACTCCAATACAGTGACAGGGGGAGGCTACACCTTC	CASSYSNTVTGGGYTF
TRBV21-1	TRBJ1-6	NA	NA	TGTGCCAGCAGCTACCCCGACGGGGAATCACCCCTCCACTTT	CASSYPDGESPLHF
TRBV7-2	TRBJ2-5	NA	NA	TGTGCCAGCAGCCCCACAGGCTCCTCGTACCAAGAGACCCAGTACTTC	CASSPTGSSYQETQYF
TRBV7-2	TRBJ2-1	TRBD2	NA	TGTGCCAGCAGCTTAGTTCCTAGCGGGACATACAATGAGCAGTTCTTC	CASSLVPSGTYNEQFF
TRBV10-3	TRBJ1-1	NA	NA	TGTGCCATCACCAGGGACATGAACACTGAAGCTTTCTTT	CAITRDMNTEAFF
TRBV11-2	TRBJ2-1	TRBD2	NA	TGTGCCAGCAGTTCCGGACTAGACAATGAGCAGTTCTTC	CASSSGLDNEQFF
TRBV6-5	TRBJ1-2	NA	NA	TGTGCCAGCAGTTACTCGTGGCAGAACTATAACTATGGCTACACCTTC	CASSYSWQNYNYGYTF
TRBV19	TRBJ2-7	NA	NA	TGTGCCAGTAGTATTAACAACGAGCAGTACTTC	CASSINNEQYF
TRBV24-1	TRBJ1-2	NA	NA	TGTACCACCAGTGATTTTCGTGACAGGTTTACCTTC	CTTSDFRDRFTF
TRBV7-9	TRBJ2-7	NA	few	TGTGCCAGCAGCTTAGTCACCTACGAGCAGTACTTC	CASSLVTYEQYF
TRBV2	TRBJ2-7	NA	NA	TGTGCCAGCAGTGGGGCACCAAGCTCCTACGAGCAGTACTTC	CASSGAPSSYEQYF